These 27 T cell receptor beta chains came from one sample sequenced in a study of control samples from healthy donors and cancer patients. The repertoire was sequenced with immunoSEQ multiplex PCR; TCRdb's copy has only in-frame clones and lacks some. Counted here are roughly 400,000 clones, about 93% occurring once; the ten biggest clones make up about 6.3%. Sequenced material: PBMCs. The receptors derive from a man in his forties with head and neck cancer.

This clone has only one observation. The genes are TRBV19 and TRBJ1-5, with D tentatively TRBD1 (6 bases). This CDR3 region has 15 residues. Trimming removed 3 bases from V and 6 bases from J, with 15 bases in between. CDR1 LNHDA and CDR2 SQIVND come from the germline V gene (reference sequence). CDR3 protein: CASSIGRGDGQPQHF. In DNA, the CDR3 is TGTGCCAGTAGTATCGGCAGGGGAGATGGTCAGCCCCAGCATTTT.

V usage is TRBV30 and J usage is TRBJ1-2; 10 nucleotides match TRBD1. This CDR3 is built from 16 residues. Germline CDR1 is GTSNPN and CDR2 is SVGIG (reference sequence). V gave up 5 bases and J gave up 8 bases; unmatched junction bases: 17. Written as DNA, the CDR3 is TGTGCCTGGGCGTCGGACAGGGGGTTCGATATACTCGGCTACACCTTC. Protein: CAWASDRGFDILGYTF.

V is TRBV6-5 and J is TRBJ2-2; 8 bases are a match to TRBD2. The CDR3 sequence is 16 residues long. The germline gives CDR1 MNHEY, CDR2 SVGAGI. Trimming at V came to 0 bases and at J to 3 bases, leaving 3 bases not matched to a gene. CDR3 sequence reads: CASSYSWRGDTGELFF. The CDR3 nucleotides are TGTGCCAGCAGTTACTCGTGGCGGGGGGACACCGGGGAGCTGTTTTTT.

This rearrangement joins TRBV27 to TRBJ2-7; D possibly corresponds to TRBD2 (5 bases). Trimming left V 4 bases short and J 3 bases short, with 13 bases between. The V gene's germline CDR1 is MNHEY and CDR2 SMNVEV (reference sequence). The CDR3 covers 14 residues. The CDR3 DNA reads TGTGCCAGCAGTTCCTCTAGGGAGATCTACGAGCAGTACTTC. Protein: CASSSSREIYEQYF.

The rearrangement uses TRBV19 and TRBJ1-2, with 8 bases that match TRBD1. The trim removed 4 bases at V and 6 bases at J, leaving 7 bases unmatched. The CDR3 covers 14 residues. From germline, CDR1 is LNHDA and CDR2 SQIVND (reference sequence). CDR3 coding DNA: TGTGCCAGTAGTAACGCAGGGGGCGCGGATGGCTACACCTTC. Translating it yields CASSNAGGADGYTF. The full variable domain, rest sourced from reference TRBV19 and TRBJ1-2, is DGGITQSPKYLFRKEGQNVTLSCEQNLNHDAMYWYRQDPGQGLRLIYYSQIVNDFQKGDIAEGYSVSREKKESFPLTVTSAQKNPTAFYLCASSNAGGADGYTFGSGTRLTVV.

The chain links TRBV3-1 (or the pseudogene TRBV3-2) to TRBJ2-5; 7 nucleotides align to TRBD1. V lost 0 bases, J lost 3 bases, and 4 bases stayed unmatched. CDR1 is LGHDT, CDR2 YNNKEL, per germline (reference sequence). The CDR3 contains 15 residues. DNA for the CDR3: TGTGCCAGCAGCCAAGAAGGACAGGTCGAAGAGACCCAGTACTTC. As protein: CASSQEGQVEETQYF.

The chain carries TRBV24-1 and TRBJ2-1; TRBD2 is a possible D gene (5 bases). CDR3 length: 13 amino acids. Looked up from germline, CDR1 is KGHDR and CDR2 is SFDVKD. Deletions cut 5 bases from V and 5 bases from J, with 9 bases between. CDR3 residues: CATSAGNHNEQFF. The CDR3 DNA is TGTGCCACCAGTGCCGGGAATCACAATGAGCAGTTCTTC.

This sequence joins TRBV6-6 and TRBJ1-1; a weak D match, TRBD1 (6 bases). Germline CDR1 reads MNHNY; CDR2 reads SVGAGI (reference sequence). CDR3 size: 13 residues. The germline V and J ends were trimmed by 7 bases and 4 bases, with 13 bases remaining between them. CDR3 sequence (DNA): TGTGCCAGCACCCTAACAGGGACCACTGAAGCTTTCTTT. Translation: CASTLTGTTEAFF.

This chain joins TRBV2 and TRBJ1-1; D is unclear. This CDR3 comprises 14 residues. Between the trimmed V and J ends, which lost 5 bases and 4 bases, there was a span of 14 bases. In germline, CDR1 is SNHLY, CDR2 FYNNEI. CDR3 loop: CASSILEGRTEAFF. CDR3 DNA sequence: TGTGCCAGCAGTATCCTTGAGGGCCGCACTGAAGCTTTCTTT.

The genes are TRBV6-5 and TRBJ2-1, with a tentative D call TRBD2 (6 bases). V was trimmed by 10 bases and J by 7 bases, leaving 20 bases between them. Germline assignment: CDR1 MNHEY and CDR2 SVGAGI. This CDR3 has 14 residues. DNA for the CDR3: TGTGCCATCGGACCGAGACTAGGGAGGAATGAGCAGTTCTTC. Translation: CAIGPRLGRNEQFF.

The V and J genes are TRBV6-5 and TRBJ2-3, with 9 bases identical to TRBD1. The V gene's germline CDR1 is MNHEY and CDR2 SVGAGI. After removal of 5 bases from V and 3 bases from J, the junction contained 6 bases not matched to a gene. The length of the CDR3 is 15 residues. Written as DNA, the CDR3 is TGTGCCAGCAGTCAAAGGGACAGGGTAACAGATACGCAGTATTTT. This encodes CASSQRDRVTDTQYF.

The rearrangement links TRBV18 to TRBJ2-2; TRBD2 might be the D (6 bases). The V gene's germline CDR1 is KGHSH and CDR2 LQKENI. The CDR3 is 14 residues long. The ends were cut back, 8 bases at V and 4 bases at J, with 14 bases in the middle. This CDR3 is CASTGGTGTGELFF. The CDR3 nucleotides read TGTGCCAGCACAGGCGGGACTGGCACCGGGGAGCTGTTTTTT.

The chain employs TRBV2 and TRBJ2-3; 10 bases align to TRBD2. The J segment lost 1 base and the V segment lost 10 bases, leaving 5 bases of the junction unmatched. Germline V gene sequence: CDR1 SNHLY, CDR2 FYNNEI. The CDR3 length is 14 residues. This CDR3 is CATRLAGGTDTQYF. The DNA for the CDR3 is TGTGCCACTCGACTAGCGGGTGGCACAGATACGCAGTATTTT.

The chain joins TRBV11-2 to TRBJ1-2; TRBD1 is a possible D gene (6 bases). Germline V gene lookup returns CDR1 SGHAT and CDR2 FQNNGV. This CDR3 comprises 15 residues. The V end was cut by 3 bases, the J end by 6 bases, with 17 bases between. In DNA, the CDR3 is TGTGCCAGCAGCTTGTGGACAGCCGCGCGTGATGGCTACACCTTC. This sequence encodes CASSLWTAARDGYTF.

As regards this clone: Other DNA sequences of this sample code for an identical CDR3. V usage is TRBV4-2 and J usage is TRBJ2-7; D unresolved. The ends were cut back, 0 bases at V and 1 base at J, with 7 bases in the middle. Germline V gene data show CDR1 as LGHNA and CDR2 as YNFKEQ. The CDR3 is 14 residues long. The CDR3 spells CASSQERGSYEQYF. Written as DNA, the CDR3 is TGTGCCAGCAGCCAAGAACGCGGATCCTACGAGCAGTACTTC.

The rearrangement uses TRBV9 and TRBJ2-1, with 8 bases aligning to TRBD2. CDR1 SGDLS and CDR2 YYNGEE come from the germline V gene. The CDR3 totals 15 residues. J gave up 6 bases and V 6 bases, and 11 bases lay outside the gene matches. Here the CDR3 DNA reads TGTGCCAGCACCAACGGCGGGGGGAGAAGCAATGAGCAGTTCTTC. Protein product: CASTNGGGRSNEQFF.

The V gene is TRBV30, the J gene TRBJ2-7; no firm D call. The germline V gene has CDR1 GTSNPN and CDR2 SVGIG (reference sequence). With 2 bases removed from V and 6 bases from J, the gap between germline ends came to 11 bases. The CDR3 sequence is 12 residues long. CDR3 sequence reads: CAWSPRRREQYF. In nucleotides, the CDR3 is TGTGCCTGGAGTCCCCGACGGCGCGAGCAGTACTTC.

The chain links TRBV29-1 to TRBJ2-2; TRBD2 matches 13 bases. The junction had 8 bases not matched to a gene; V was cut back by 3 bases and J by 4 bases. The germline V gene has CDR1 SQVTM and CDR2 ANQGSEA. This CDR3 is 17 amino acids long. This CDR3 reads CSVDGDTSGRGTGELFF. DNA of the CDR3: TGCAGCGTTGATGGGGATACTAGCGGGAGGGGCACCGGGGAGCTGTTTTTT.

This clone was seen many times. The chain uses TRBV5-1 and TRBJ2-5, with 8 bases matching TRBD2. The CDR3 is 15 residues long. J was trimmed by 4 bases and V by 5 bases; bases with no gene match: 10. CDR1 and CDR2 from the germline V gene are SGHRS and YFSETQ. The CDR3 coding sequence is TGCGCCAGCAGAGCAGCGGGGGCGCGGAGAGAGACCCAGTACTTC. It specifies CASRAAGARRETQYF.

This clone appeared once. The chain employs TRBV4-2 and TRBJ1-2, with TRBD1 as a possible D gene (5 bases). This CDR3 has 18 amino acids. Trimming removed 0 bases at V and 0 bases at J, with 17 bases between. Germline lookup yields CDR1 LGHNA and CDR2 YNFKEQ. CDR3: CASSQDQTGLGANYGYTF. As DNA, the CDR3 is TGTGCCAGCAGCCAAGATCAAACAGGCCTCGGGGCTAACTATGGCTACACCTTC.

This clone was recorded a few times. V usage is TRBV5-5 and J usage is TRBJ2-7, with D hard to call. In germline, CDR1 is SGHKS, CDR2 YYEKEE (reference sequence). The CDR3 length is 12 residues. The germline V and J ends were trimmed by 7 bases and 3 bases, with 11 bases remaining between them. The CDR3 DNA follows: TGTGCCAGCTCCCTTCTGGGCTACGAGCAGTACTTC. It translates to CASSLLGYEQYF. Full variable domain (rest looked up from reference TRBV5-5 and TRBJ2-7): DAGVTQSPTHLIKTRGQQVTLRCSPISGHKSVSWYQQVLGQGPQFIFQYYEKEERGRGNFPDRFSARQFPNYSSELNVNALLLGDSALYLCASSLLGYEQYFGPGTRLTVT.

Comment on this clone: Distinct nucleotide sequences in the sample also encode this CDR3. The rearrangement uses TRBV19 and TRBJ2-1, with D maybe TRBD2 (5 bases). Germline CDR1 reads LNHDA; CDR2 reads SQIVND (reference sequence). V dropped 1 base and J dropped 1 base, with 5 bases sitting between them. CDR3 length equals 14 residues. CDR3 region: CASSIGGSYNEQFF. DNA for the CDR3: TGTGCCAGTAGTATAGGAGGGTCCTACAATGAGCAGTTCTTC.

This chain links TRBV4-1 with TRBJ1-5, with a tentative D call TRBD1 (5 bases). The CDR3 runs to 15 residues. CDR1 MGHRA and CDR2 YSYEKL come from the germline V gene. V lost 0 bases and J lost 6, with 12 bases in between. The CDR3 coding sequence is TGCGCCAGCAGCCAAGATGTGTGGGGCAGTCAGCCCCAGCATTTT. Protein: CASSQDVWGSQPQHF.

The chain links TRBV28 to TRBJ1-1, with 10 bases that match TRBD1. Germline CDR1 is MDHEN and CDR2 is SYDVKM. This CDR3 is 17 amino acids long. V lost 3 bases to trimming and J lost 1 base; unmatched junction nucleotides: 8. CDR3 bases: TGTGCCAGCAGTTTGGCGGGACAGGGGATGAAGAACACTGAAGCTTTCTTT. This codes for CASSLAGQGMKNTEAFF.

The V and J genes are TRBV3-1 (or the pseudogene TRBV3-2) and TRBJ1-4; D perhaps matches TRBD1 (6 bases). The CDR3 is 15 residues long. Germline V gives CDR1 LGHDT, CDR2 YNNKEL (reference sequence). The ends were cut back, 1 base at V and 11 bases at J, with 17 bases in the middle. Here the CDR3 reads CASSQVKQGNWKLFF. CDR3 coding DNA: TGTGCCAGCAGCCAAGTGAAACAGGGAAACTGGAAACTGTTTTTT.

This clone has just one count. The chain joins TRBV30 to TRBJ2-7; TRBD1 or TRBD2 may be the D gene (5 bases each). CDR1 GTSNPN and CDR2 SVGIG come from the germline V gene (reference sequence). There are 14 residues in the CDR3. The V gene lost 8 bases and the J gene lost 6 bases, with 23 bases spanning the gap. The CDR3 region has the DNA TGTGCCAACAGGCCAGCCGGGGATATTGGCGAGCAGTACTTC. Amino acids: CANRPAGDIGEQYF.

To note about this clone: Germline and junction disagree at one end, which may indicate a read error. The chain combines TRBV3-1 (or the pseudogene TRBV3-2) with TRBJ1-1; 7 bases align to TRBD1. This CDR3 is built from 14 residues. The germline CDR1 and CDR2 sequences are LGHDT and YNNKEL (reference sequence). CDR3 nucleotide sequence: TGTGCCAGCAGCCAAGCAAGGGACAGCTTACGATTTCACTTT. It is translated as CASSQARDSLRFHF.